The next 28 T cell receptor beta chains were all read from a single sample in a study of blood T cell repertoires in COVID-19. The table came from immunoSEQ multiplex PCR; TCRdb's copy has only in-frame clones and leaves some out. Seen here are approximately 200,000 clones, over 75% observed once, and the top ten hold approximately 4.8%. Material: peripheral blood. Every receptor here comes from a man aged 50 to 60 with acute or convalescent COVID-19.

The chain recombines TRBV6-5 with TRBJ1-4, with unresolved D. Germline values: CDR1 MNHEY, CDR2 SVGAGI. Trimming took 7 bases from V and 0 from J, leaving 12 bases between them. There are 15 residues in the CDR3. CDR3: CASTPTVATNEKLFF. The CDR3 DNA sequence: TGTGCCAGCACCCCCACAGTTGCAACTAATGAAAAACTGTTTTTT.

The chain is built from TRBV12-3 or TRBV12-4 and TRBJ1-1; possible D gene TRBD1, 6 bases. V lost 8 bases, J lost 4 bases, and 14 bases lay in between. CDR3 size: 13 residues. The CDR3 sequence is CASDTGFTTEAFF. For the CDR3, the DNA is TGTGCCAGCGATACAGGGTTTACCACTGAAGCTTTCTTT.

The chain uses TRBV5-8 and TRBJ1-5, with a weak D call TRBD1 (5 bases). This CDR3 has 17 residues. From germline, CDR1 is SGHTS and CDR2 YDEGEE. V was pared by 1 base and J by 0 bases, with 14 bases between. In DNA, the CDR3 is TGTGCCAGCAGCTTGACCAGGGTAGTATATAGCAATCAGCCCCAGCATTTT. Protein: CASSLTRVVYSNQPQHF.

The genes are TRBV6-5 and TRBJ2-1, with 10 positions matching TRBD1. The CDR3 sequence is 12 residues long. J lost 6 bases, V lost 8 bases, and 1 base had no gene match. Germline V lookup: CDR1 MNHEY, CDR2 SVGAGI. The CDR3 reads CASRQGANEQFF. As DNA, the CDR3 is TGTGCCAGCCGACAGGGGGCCAATGAGCAGTTCTTC.

The DNA for the CDR3 is TGTGCCAGCAGTTACAGGGTAACTAATGAAAAACTGTTTTTT. Its translation is CASSYRVTNEKLFF. This chain links TRBV28 with TRBJ1-4, with D perhaps TRBD1 (6 bases). Germline loops: CDR1 MDHEN, CDR2 SYDVKM. The CDR3 length is 14 residues. Trimming cost V 4 bases and J 1 base, with 7 bases left between them. The variable domain in full, with the rest retrieved from reference TRBV28 and TRBJ1-4, is DVKVTQSSRYLVKRTGEKVFLECVQDMDHENMFWYRQDPGLGLRLIYFSYDVKMKEKGDIPEGYSVSREKKERFSLILESASTNQTSMYLCASSYRVTNEKLFFGSGTQLSVL.

The chain has TRBV5-1 and TRBJ2-5, with TRBD1 matching over 7 bases. This CDR3 spans 13 amino acids. With V trimmed by 4 bases and J by 1 base, 1 base remained unmatched. CDR1 and CDR2 from the germline V gene are SGHRS and YFSETQ. The CDR3 DNA reads as TGCGCCAGCAGCGGGGACAGCCAAGAGACCCAGTACTTC. It specifies CASSGDSQETQYF. The entire variable domain, with the rest obtained from reference TRBV5-1 and TRBJ2-5, is as follows: KAGVTQTPRYLIKTRGQQVTLSCSPISGHRSVSWYQQTPGQGLQFLFEYFSETQRNKGNFPGRFSGRQFSNSRSEMNVSTLELGDSALYLCASSGDSQETQYFGPGTRLLVL.

The rearrangement uses TRBV19 and TRBJ1-1; TRBD1 matches 7 bases. The trim removed 8 bases at V and 4 bases at J, leaving 7 bases unmatched. The CDR3 is made up of 13 amino acids. CDR1 and CDR2 (germline): LNHDA, SQIVND (reference sequence). CDR3 in amino acids: CASRRQGGTEAFF. As DNA, the CDR3 is TGTGCCAGTCGACGACAGGGCGGCACTGAAGCTTTCTTT.

The chain recombines TRBV5-4 with TRBJ2-3; 15 bases align to TRBD2. CDR3 size: 19 residues. After removal of 2 bases from V and 7 bases from J, the junction contained 14 bases not matched to a gene. Per the germline V gene, CDR1 is SGHNT and CDR2 is YYREEE (reference sequence). The CDR3 DNA follows: TGTGCCAGCAGCTTCGGACTAGCGGGGGGGGAGCGTCTAACTCATACGCAGTATTTT. Translating it yields CASSFGLAGGERLTHTQYF.

The rearrangement links TRBV29-1 to TRBJ1-1; D gene unclear. This CDR3 has 14 residues. Trimming removed 6 bases from V and 2 bases from J, with 16 bases in between. The germline V gene encodes CDR1 SQVTM and CDR2 ANQGSEA. The CDR3 DNA reads as TGCAGCGTGGGAGGGCCAGCGCTAAACACTGAAGCTTTCTTT. Amino acids: CSVGGPALNTEAFF. Full variable domain (remainder filled in from reference TRBV29-1 and TRBJ1-1): SAVISQKPSRDICQRGTSLTIQCQVDSQVTMMFWYRQQPGQSLTLIATANQGSEATYESGFVIDKFPISRPNLTFSTLTVSNMSPEDSSIYLCSVGGPALNTEAFFGQGTRLTVV.

The count of this clone is one. The chain uses TRBV7-8 and TRBJ1-2, with unresolved D. Trimming took off 1 base at V and 2 bases at J, with 8 bases between the two ends. The CDR3 has 14 residues. CDR1 and CDR2 from the germline V gene are SGHVS and FQNEAQ. Here the CDR3 reads CASSLVSLNYGYTF. The CDR3 coding sequence is TGTGCCAGCAGCTTAGTATCCCTCAACTATGGCTACACCTTC.

This sequence joins TRBV5-4 and TRBJ2-1; 14 bases fit TRBD2. J was trimmed by 10 bases and V by 4 bases; bases with no gene match: 4. The CDR3 is 14 amino acids. The germline V gene encodes CDR1 SGHNT and CDR2 YYREEE (reference sequence). The CDR3 is CASSLRLAGGEQFF. As DNA, the CDR3 is TGTGCCAGCAGCCTTAGACTAGCGGGAGGGGAGCAGTTCTTC.

This clone occurred once. The J gene is TRBJ1-4, the V gene TRBV7-2; 10 nucleotides match TRBD1. V lost 5 bases and J lost 6; bases outside the gene matches: 3. Germline CDR1 is SGHTA and CDR2 is FQGNSA. There are 14 residues in the CDR3. DNA of the CDR3: TGTGCCAGCAGCCGGGACAGGGGAGATGAAAAACTGTTTTTT. Amino acids: CASSRDRGDEKLFF.

This clone was seen only once. V gene TRBV5-6 combines with J gene TRBJ2-7, with 7 bases identical to TRBD1. Per germline, CDR1 SGHDT and CDR2 YYEEEE. V gave up 1 base and J gave up 3 bases; unmatched junction bases: 4. The CDR3 length is 14 residues. CDR3 bases: TGTGCCAGCAGCTTGTACAGGGGATTCTACGAGCAGTACTTC. Encoded protein: CASSLYRGFYEQYF.

A single count supports this clone. The chain employs TRBV18 and TRBJ1-2; 8 bases agree with TRBD1. The CDR3 extends over 18 amino acids. Trimming took 3 bases from V and 8 from J; bases not matched to a gene: 20. Germline CDR1 KGHSH, CDR2 LQKENI. As DNA, the CDR3 is TGTGCCAGCTCACCCGGACAGGGAAGGTATAATGCCTATACGGGCTACACCTTC. Amino acids: CASSPGQGRYNAYTGYTF.

The gene calls are TRBV11-3 and TRBJ2-5; the match to TRBD2 covers 7 bases. Germline V gene lookup returns CDR1 SGHNT and CDR2 YENEEA. The CDR3 runs to 14 residues. With 5 bases clipped from V and 4 bases from J, the junction kept 7 bases outside the gene matches. CDR3 bases: TGTGCCAGCAGCCATCGGGGGGATGGAGAGACCCAGTACTTC. The encoded protein is CASSHRGDGETQYF. Full variable domain (missing parts from reference TRBV11-3 and TRBJ2-5): EAGVVQSPRYKIIEKKQPVAFWCNPISGHNTLYWYLQNLGQGPELLIRYENEEAVDDSQLPKDRFSAERLKGVDSTLKIQPAELGDSAVYLCASSHRGDGETQYFGPGTRLLVL.

A few counts support this clone. The CDR3 spells CASSFRGSRNQPQHF. As DNA, the CDR3 is TGTGCCAGCAGCTTTCGGGGGTCTCGCAATCAGCCCCAGCATTTT. V usage is TRBV5-6 and J usage is TRBJ1-5, with D possibly TRBD1 on 5 matching bases. The V gene's germline CDR1 is SGHDT and CDR2 YYEEEE. This CDR3 region has 15 residues. V was shortened by 2 bases and J by 2 bases, with 11 bases between the two germline ends. Complete variable domain (other parts from reference TRBV5-6 and TRBJ1-5): DAGVTQSPTHLIKTRGQQVTLRCSPKSGHDTVSWYQQALGQGPQFIFQYYEEEERQRGNFPDRFSGHQFPNYSSELNVNALLLGDSALYLCASSFRGSRNQPQHFGDGTRLSIL.

V usage is TRBV7-9 and J usage is TRBJ1-1; 7 bases fit TRBD1. The germline CDR1 and CDR2 sequences are SEHNR and FQNEAQ (reference sequence). Unmatched junction bases numbered 4, after V lost 4 bases and J lost 8 bases. CDR3 length: 12 amino acids. CDR3 region: CASSSSDREAFF. The DNA of the CDR3 is TGTGCCAGCAGCTCCTCGGACAGGGAAGCTTTCTTT. Filled out from reference TRBV7-9 and TRBJ1-1, the complete variable domain reads DTGVSQNPRHKITKRGQNVTFRCDPISEHNRLYWYRQTLGQGPEFLTYFQNEAQLEKSRLLSDRFSAERPKGSFSTLEIQRTEQGDSAMYLCASSSSDREAFFGQGTRLTVV.

The chain links TRBV2 to TRBJ1-2, with 7 bases fitting TRBD1. CDR3 length: 15 residues. Germline V gives CDR1 SNHLY, CDR2 FYNNEI. V lost 8 bases and J lost 0; bases outside the gene matches: 9. The CDR3 sequence is CASAYSGTANYGYTF. CDR3 nucleotides: TGTGCCAGCGCCTACTCCGGGACAGCTAACTATGGCTACACCTTC.

This clone was observed at least ten times. The V call is TRBV6-5, the J call TRBJ2-3; TRBD2 aligns across 9 bases. The CDR3 contains 13 residues. CDR1 MNHEY and CDR2 SVGAGI come from the germline V gene. Trimming removed 10 bases from V and 4 bases from J; junction bases left unmatched: 6. CDR3 sequence: CATAGGQADTQYF. Here the CDR3 DNA reads TGTGCCACCGCGGGGGGGCAAGCAGATACGCAGTATTTT.

The sample holds a few counts of this clone. The rearrangement links TRBV30 to TRBJ1-6, with 9 nucleotides matching TRBD1. Germline CDR1 is GTSNPN and CDR2 is SVGIG (reference sequence). The CDR3 length is 15 residues. The ends lost 0 bases at V and 10 bases at J; junction bases unmatched: 7. DNA of the CDR3: TGTGCCTGGAGTGTCCGGACAGGGGCGCGGTCACCCCTCCACTTT. It yields the protein CAWSVRTGARSPLHF. Full variable domain (rest looked up from reference TRBV30 and TRBJ1-6): SQTIHQWPATLVQPVGSPLSLECTVEGTSNPNLYWYRQAAGRGLQLLFYSVGIGQISSEVPQNLSASRPQDRQFILSSKKLLLSDSGFYLCAWSVRTGARSPLHFGNGTRLTVT.

The chain recombines TRBV19 with TRBJ2-1; 8 nucleotides match TRBD2. CDR1 is LNHDA, CDR2 SQIVND, per germline (reference sequence). This CDR3 comprises 15 residues. The V gene end was trimmed by 4 bases and the J gene end by 4 bases; junction bases not matched to a gene: 6. CDR3 sequence reads: CASSTQGGGYNEQFF. The CDR3, as DNA: TGTGCCAGTAGTACCCAGGGCGGGGGGTACAATGAGCAGTTCTTC.

The rearrangement uses TRBV28 and TRBJ1-2, with D perhaps TRBD1 (5 bases). The ends were cut back, 2 bases at V and 3 bases at J, with 13 bases in the middle. The CDR3 is 15 amino acids. The V gene's germline CDR1 is MDHEN and CDR2 SYDVKM. The CDR3 is CASSLTRGRDYGYTF. For the CDR3, the DNA is TGTGCCAGCAGTTTAACGCGGGGCCGGGACTATGGCTACACCTTC.

V and J are TRBV19 and TRBJ1-1; TRBD1 matches 8 bases. V shed 2 bases, J shed 3 bases, and the junction held 2 bases outside the gene matches. Germline CDR1 and CDR2: LNHDA and SQIVND (reference sequence). There are 14 residues in the CDR3. This chain's CDR3 is CASSIQGADTEAFF. CDR3 bases: TGTGCCAGTAGTATACAGGGGGCCGACACTGAAGCTTTCTTT.

This sequence joins TRBV10-3 and TRBJ2-3; D is perhaps TRBD2 (5 bases). V lost 7 bases, J lost 6 bases, and 8 bases lay in between. The CDR3 consists of 11 residues. Looked up from germline, CDR1 is ENHRY and CDR2 is SYGVKD. CDR3 in amino acids: CAIMTGDTQYF. The CDR3 DNA follows: TGTGCCATCATGACGGGGGATACGCAGTATTTT.

The genes are TRBV3-1 (or the pseudogene TRBV3-2) and TRBJ1-2, with D possibly matching TRBD1 (5 bases). V was clipped by 3 bases and J by 4 bases, with 21 bases between them. CDR1 and CDR2 from the germline V gene are LGHDT and YNNKEL (reference sequence). The CDR3 is made up of 17 amino acids. The CDR3 is CASSHAAGRGTSYGYTF. CDR3 nucleotides: TGTGCCAGCAGCCACGCGGCGGGACGGGGTACCAGCTATGGCTACACCTTC.

The chain recombines TRBV6-5 with TRBJ1-1; D might be TRBD1 (5 bases). CDR3 length equals 15 residues. CDR1 and CDR2 (germline): MNHEY, SVGAGI. The germline V and J ends were trimmed by 0 bases and 1 base, with 9 bases remaining between them. CDR3 bases: TGTGCCAGCAGTTACTCGGCAGGGTCGAACACTGAAGCTTTCTTT. This encodes CASSYSAGSNTEAFF.

This rearrangement joins TRBV5-1 to TRBJ2-1; 9 bases align to TRBD2. CDR1 SGHRS and CDR2 YFSETQ come from the germline V gene. The CDR3 extends over 18 amino acids. Trimming took 1 base from V and 1 from J; bases not matched to a gene: 9. The CDR3 region is CASSLTLLSGGSYNEQFF. The CDR3 DNA is TGCGCCAGCAGCTTGACCCTCTTAAGCGGGGGGTCCTACAATGAGCAGTTCTTC.

The chain recombines TRBV3-1 (or the pseudogene TRBV3-2) with TRBJ1-4; 9 bases map to TRBD1. Germline loops: CDR1 LGHDT, CDR2 YNNKEL (reference sequence). V lost 3 bases to trimming and J lost 4 bases; unmatched junction nucleotides: 6. The CDR3 sequence is 16 residues long. This CDR3 reads CASSQWTGAINEKLFF. The CDR3 DNA sequence: TGTGCCAGCAGCCAGTGGACAGGGGCTATTAATGAAAAACTGTTTTTT.